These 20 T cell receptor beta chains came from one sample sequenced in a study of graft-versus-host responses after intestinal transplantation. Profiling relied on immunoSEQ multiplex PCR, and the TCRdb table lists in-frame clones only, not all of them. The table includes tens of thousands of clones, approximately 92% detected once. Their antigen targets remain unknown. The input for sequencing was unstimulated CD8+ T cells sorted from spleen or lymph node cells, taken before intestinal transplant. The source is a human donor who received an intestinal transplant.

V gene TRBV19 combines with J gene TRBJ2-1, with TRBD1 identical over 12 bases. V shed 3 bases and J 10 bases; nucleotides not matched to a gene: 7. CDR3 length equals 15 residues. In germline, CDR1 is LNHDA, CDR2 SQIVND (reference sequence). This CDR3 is CASSMGDRGLSEQFF. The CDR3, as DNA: TGTGCCAGTAGTATGGGGGACAGGGGGCTAAGCGAGCAGTTCTTC.

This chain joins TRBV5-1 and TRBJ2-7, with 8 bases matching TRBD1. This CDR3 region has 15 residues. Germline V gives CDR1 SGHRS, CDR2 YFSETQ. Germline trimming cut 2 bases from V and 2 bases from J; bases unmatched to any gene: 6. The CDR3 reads CASSFLTGATYEQYF. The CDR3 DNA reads TGCGCCAGCAGCTTTTTGACAGGGGCGACCTACGAGCAGTACTTC.

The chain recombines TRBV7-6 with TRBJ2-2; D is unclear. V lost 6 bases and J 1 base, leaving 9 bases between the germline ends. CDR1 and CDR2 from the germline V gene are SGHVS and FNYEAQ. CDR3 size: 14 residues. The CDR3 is CASRRLRNTGELFF. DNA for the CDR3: TGTGCCAGCAGACGACTCCGGAACACCGGGGAGCTGTTTTTT.

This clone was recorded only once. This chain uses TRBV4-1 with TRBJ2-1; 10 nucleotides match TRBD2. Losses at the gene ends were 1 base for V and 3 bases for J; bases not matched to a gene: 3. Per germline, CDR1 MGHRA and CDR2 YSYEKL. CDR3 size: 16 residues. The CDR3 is CASSQGRTSGYNEQFF. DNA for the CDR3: TGCGCCAGCAGCCAAGGACGGACTAGCGGCTACAATGAGCAGTTCTTC.

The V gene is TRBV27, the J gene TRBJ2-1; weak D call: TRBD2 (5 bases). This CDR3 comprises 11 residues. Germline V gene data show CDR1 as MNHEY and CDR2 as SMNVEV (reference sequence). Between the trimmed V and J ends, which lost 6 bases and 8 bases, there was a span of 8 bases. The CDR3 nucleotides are TGTGCCAGCAGGACGAGGGATGAGCAGTTCTTC. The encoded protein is CASRTRDEQFF.

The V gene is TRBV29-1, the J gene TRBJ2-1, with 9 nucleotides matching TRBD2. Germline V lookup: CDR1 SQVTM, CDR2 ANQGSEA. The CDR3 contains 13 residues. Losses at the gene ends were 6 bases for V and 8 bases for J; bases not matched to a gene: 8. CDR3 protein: CSVGLALTHEQFF. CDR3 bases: TGCAGCGTGGGACTAGCCCTCACTCATGAGCAGTTCTTC.

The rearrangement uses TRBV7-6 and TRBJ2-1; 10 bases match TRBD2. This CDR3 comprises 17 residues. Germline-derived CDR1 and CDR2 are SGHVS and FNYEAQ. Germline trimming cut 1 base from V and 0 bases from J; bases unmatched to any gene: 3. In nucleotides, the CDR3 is TGTGCCAGCAGCTTAGTTACTAGCGGGACCTCCTACAATGAGCAGTTCTTC. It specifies CASSLVTSGTSYNEQFF.

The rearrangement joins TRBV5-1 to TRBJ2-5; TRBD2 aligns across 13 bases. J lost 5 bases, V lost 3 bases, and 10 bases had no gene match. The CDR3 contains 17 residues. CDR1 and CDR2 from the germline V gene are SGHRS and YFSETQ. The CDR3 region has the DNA TGCGCCAGCAGCTCAACGGGACTAGCGGGACAAGGGGAGACCCAGTACTTC. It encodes CASSSTGLAGQGETQYF.

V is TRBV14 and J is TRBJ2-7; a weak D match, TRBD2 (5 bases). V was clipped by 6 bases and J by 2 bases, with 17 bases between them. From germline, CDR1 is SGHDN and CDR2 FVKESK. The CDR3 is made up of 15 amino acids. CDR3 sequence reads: CASRPHNSAPYEQYF. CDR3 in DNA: TGTGCCAGCAGGCCACACAATAGCGCTCCCTACGAGCAGTACTTC.

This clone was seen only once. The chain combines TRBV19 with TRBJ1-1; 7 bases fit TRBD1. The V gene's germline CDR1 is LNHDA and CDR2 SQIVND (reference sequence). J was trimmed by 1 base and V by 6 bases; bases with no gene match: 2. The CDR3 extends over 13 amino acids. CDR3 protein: CASSRGENTEAFF. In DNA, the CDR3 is TGTGCCAGTAGCAGGGGGGAGAACACTGAAGCTTTCTTT.

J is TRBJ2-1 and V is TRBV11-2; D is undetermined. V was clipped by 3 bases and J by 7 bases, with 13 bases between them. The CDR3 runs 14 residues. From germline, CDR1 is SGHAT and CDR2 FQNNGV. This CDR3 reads CASSFSPSQNEQFF. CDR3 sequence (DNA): TGTGCCAGCAGCTTCTCACCTAGTCAGAATGAGCAGTTCTTC. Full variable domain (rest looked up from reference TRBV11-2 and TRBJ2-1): EAGVAQSPRYKIIEKRQSVAFWCNPISGHATLYWYQQILGQGPKLLIQFQNNGVVDDSQLPKDRFSAERLKGVDSTLKIQPAKLEDSAVYLCASSFSPSQNEQFFGPGTRLTVL.

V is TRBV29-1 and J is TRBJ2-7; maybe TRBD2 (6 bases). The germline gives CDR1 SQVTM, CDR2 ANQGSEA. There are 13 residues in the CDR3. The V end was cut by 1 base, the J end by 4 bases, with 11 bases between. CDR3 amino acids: CSVEAGTGYEQYF. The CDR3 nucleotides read TGCAGCGTTGAAGCAGGGACTGGTTACGAGCAGTACTTC.

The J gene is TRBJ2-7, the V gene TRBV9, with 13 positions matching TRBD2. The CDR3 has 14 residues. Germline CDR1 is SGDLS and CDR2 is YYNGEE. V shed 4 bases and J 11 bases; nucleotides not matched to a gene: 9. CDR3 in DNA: TGTGCCAGCAGCTCCGGGACTAGCGGGATTGGCAAGTACTTC. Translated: CASSSGTSGIGKYF.

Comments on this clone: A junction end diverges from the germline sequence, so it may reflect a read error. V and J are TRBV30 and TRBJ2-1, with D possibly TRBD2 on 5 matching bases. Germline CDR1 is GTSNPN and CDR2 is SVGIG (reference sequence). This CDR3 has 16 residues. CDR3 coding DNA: TGTGCCTTCAATCTGGGAGCAGCTCGATCCTACAGTGAGCAGTTCTTC. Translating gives CAFNLGAARSYSEQFF.

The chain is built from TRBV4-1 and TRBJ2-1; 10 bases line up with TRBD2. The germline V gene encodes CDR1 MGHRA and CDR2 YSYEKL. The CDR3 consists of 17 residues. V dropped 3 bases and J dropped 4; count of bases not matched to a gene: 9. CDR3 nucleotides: TGCGCCAGCAGCCAGATCCTAGCGGGAGCGCTTTACAATGAGCAGTTCTTC. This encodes CASSQILAGALYNEQFF.

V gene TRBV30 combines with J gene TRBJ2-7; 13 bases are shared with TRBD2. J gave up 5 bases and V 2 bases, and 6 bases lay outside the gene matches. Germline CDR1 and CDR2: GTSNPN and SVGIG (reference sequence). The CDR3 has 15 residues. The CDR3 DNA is TGTGCCTGGAGTCCGGGACTAGCGGGGTCCCACGAGCAGTACTTC. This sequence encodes CAWSPGLAGSHEQYF. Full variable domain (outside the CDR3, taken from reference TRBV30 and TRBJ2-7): SQTIHQWPATLVQPVGSPLSLECTVEGTSNPNLYWYRQAAGRGLQLLFYSVGIGQISSEVPQNLSASRPQDRQFILSSKKLLLSDSGFYLCAWSPGLAGSHEQYFGPGTRLTVT.

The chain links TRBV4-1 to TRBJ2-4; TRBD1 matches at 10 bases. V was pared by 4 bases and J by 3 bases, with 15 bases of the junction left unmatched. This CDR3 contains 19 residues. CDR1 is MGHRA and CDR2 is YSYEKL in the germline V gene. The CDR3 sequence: CASSRPGQGILPGKNIQYF. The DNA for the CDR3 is TGCGCCAGCAGCCGGCCGGGACAGGGGATCTTGCCGGGCAAAAACATTCAGTACTTC.

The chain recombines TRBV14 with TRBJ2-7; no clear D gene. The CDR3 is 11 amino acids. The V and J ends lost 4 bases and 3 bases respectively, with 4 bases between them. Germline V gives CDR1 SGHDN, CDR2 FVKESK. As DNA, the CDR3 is TGTGCCAGCAGCCTCCTCTACGAGCAGTACTTC. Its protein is CASSLLYEQYF.

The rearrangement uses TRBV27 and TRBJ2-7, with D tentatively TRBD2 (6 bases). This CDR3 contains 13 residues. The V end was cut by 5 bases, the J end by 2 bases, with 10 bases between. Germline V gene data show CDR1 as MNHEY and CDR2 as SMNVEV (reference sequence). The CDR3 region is CASSIRGTYEQYF. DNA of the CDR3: TGTGCCAGCAGTATTCGCGGGACCTACGAGCAGTACTTC.

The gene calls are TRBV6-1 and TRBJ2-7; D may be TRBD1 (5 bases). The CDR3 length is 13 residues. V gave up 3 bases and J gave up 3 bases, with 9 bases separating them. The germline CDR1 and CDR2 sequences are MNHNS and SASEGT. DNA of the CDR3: TGTGCCAGCAGTGAGGGGCTCTACTACGAGCAGTACTTC. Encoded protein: CASSEGLYYEQYF.